The 31 T cell receptor beta chains listed next were all sequenced from one sample in a study of T cells in Graves' hyperthyroidism and ophthalmopathy. Amplified TCR beta CDR3 regions derived from RNA transcripts. First-round RT-PCR targeting the TCR CDR3 was performed with the HTBI primer set. TCRdb called the multiplex PCR reads again in MiXCR, with one record for every CDR3 protein. The data show hundreds of thousands of distinct CDR3 sequences, 38% seen once. The sequenced material came from blood. The source of these receptors is a man aged 18 to 30 with Graves' hyperthyroidism.

CDR3 amino acids: CSVEVPTGGGYEQYF. The CDR3 bases are TGCAGCGTTGAAGTCCCGACAGGGGGCGGCTACGAGCAGTACTTC. The J gene is TRBJ2-7, the V gene TRBV29-1; the match to TRBD1 covers 10 bases. V dropped 1 base and J dropped 3; count of bases not matched to a gene: 6. The germline CDR1 and CDR2 sequences are SQVTM and ANQGSEA. There are 15 residues in the CDR3.

As DNA, the CDR3 is TGTGCCAGCTCTGCAGGGGGCACGTACACTGAAGCTTTCTTT. Protein: CASSAGGTYTEAFF. The rearrangement joins TRBV6-1 to TRBJ1-1; 8 nucleotides align to TRBD1. After removal of 8 bases from V and 3 bases from J, the junction contained 8 bases not matched to a gene. Germline lookup yields CDR1 MNHNS and CDR2 SASEGT. The length of the CDR3 is 14 residues.

The sample holds one count of this clonotype. This may be a read error, as it is one base from a much larger clone. The rearrangement links TRBV7-9 to TRBJ2-5, with D maybe TRBD2 (5 bases). Trimming took 0 bases from V and 5 from J, leaving 13 bases between them. This CDR3 comprises 15 residues. Germline V gene data show CDR1 as SEHNR and CDR2 as FQNEAQ (reference sequence). In DNA, the CDR3 is TGTGCCAGCAGCTTAGCGGAGGCTAGCCTGGAGACCCAGTACTTC. Its translation: CASSLAEASLETQYF.

In DNA form, the CDR3 reads TGCGCCAGCAGCACCGGACAGGTGAACACCGGGGAGCTGTTTTTT. This translates into CASSTGQVNTGELFF. The chain is built from TRBV5-1 and TRBJ2-2, with 7 bases fitting TRBD1. The J segment lost 1 base and the V segment lost 4 bases, leaving 4 bases of the junction unmatched. The CDR3 totals 15 residues. Germline values: CDR1 SGHRS, CDR2 YFSETQ.

This clonotype was seen a handful of times. In DNA, the CDR3 is TGTGCCAGTAGTGTAACAGGGGTAGTTGGAAACACCATATATTTT. It translates to CASSVTGVVGNTIYF. J is TRBJ1-3 and V is TRBV19; 7 nucleotides match TRBD1. The CDR3 is 15 residues long. J lost 3 bases, V lost 5 bases, and 7 bases had no gene match. Per the germline V gene, CDR1 is LNHDA and CDR2 is SQIVND (reference sequence).

This clonotype was seen ten or more times. CDR3 coding DNA: TGCAGCGTTACGCCCAGATCGGCCAGGGACGGCACTGAAGCTTTCTTT. Its protein is CSVTPRSARDGTEAFF. The chain recombines TRBV29-1 with TRBJ1-1; TRBD1 might be the D (5 bases). CDR3 length equals 16 residues. The V end was cut by 5 bases, the J end by 4 bases, with 23 bases between. CDR1 is SQVTM, CDR2 ANQGSEA, per germline.

The chain joins TRBV19 to TRBJ2-7; 11 nucleotides agree with TRBD2. The germline CDR1 and CDR2 sequences are LNHDA and SQIVND (reference sequence). With 6 bases clipped from V and 3 bases from J, the junction kept 7 bases outside the gene matches. The CDR3 sequence is 15 residues long. The CDR3 here is CASSKLAGVGYEQYF. The CDR3 DNA reads as TGTGCCAGTAGCAAACTAGCGGGAGTCGGCTACGAGCAGTACTTC.

This clonotype was detected ten times or more. The genes are TRBV20-1 and TRBJ1-2; D not resolved. This CDR3 has 10 amino acids. The V gene lost 5 bases and the J gene lost 4 bases, with 5 bases spanning the gap. Germline-derived CDR1 and CDR2 are DFQATT and SNEGSKA (reference sequence). The CDR3 reads CSAPSYGYTF. The CDR3 coding sequence is TGCAGTGCTCCCTCCTATGGCTACACCTTC.

This clonotype was detected a few times. V usage is TRBV4-2 and J usage is TRBJ1-6; D is possibly TRBD1 (5 bases). V was clipped by 1 base and J by 8 bases, with 15 bases between them. The CDR3 consists of 16 residues. Germline V gene sequence: CDR1 LGHNA, CDR2 YNFKEQ. The CDR3 bases are TGTGCCAGCAGCCAAGGCGGGGGGGTGAGTTATTCACCCCTCCACTTT. It translates to CASSQGGGVSYSPLHF.

There are a few counts of this clonotype. CDR3 DNA sequence: TGTGCCAGCAGCCGGGACAGGGGGCCCGAAGCTTTCTTT. It yields the protein CASSRDRGPEAFF. The chain joins TRBV11-2 to TRBJ1-1; 12 positions agree with TRBD1. After removal of 5 bases from V and 8 bases from J, the junction contained 3 bases not matched to a gene. The CDR3 totals 13 residues. Germline values: CDR1 SGHAT, CDR2 FQNNGV.

The table lists this clonotype with a few counts. This chain connects TRBV9 to TRBJ2-5; 8 nucleotides line up with TRBD1. This CDR3 comprises 13 residues. Germline V gene lookup returns CDR1 SGDLS and CDR2 YYNGEE. The V segment lost 3 bases and the J segment 5 bases; nucleotides outside the gene matches: 3. The CDR3 loop reads CASSGQGLETQYF. CDR3 coding DNA: TGTGCCAGCAGCGGACAGGGGTTGGAGACCCAGTACTTC.

The CDR3 reads CSAGTVFNQPQHF. The CDR3 DNA reads TGCAGTGCTGGGACAGTATTCAATCAGCCCCAGCATTTT. This rearrangement joins TRBV20-1 to TRBJ1-5, with 7 bases fitting TRBD1. V dropped 5 bases and J dropped 3; count of bases not matched to a gene: 4. Germline loops: CDR1 DFQATT, CDR2 SNEGSKA (reference sequence). This CDR3 has 13 residues.

In this sample, this clonotype turned up many times. The gene calls are TRBV19 and TRBJ1-5; the match to TRBD1 covers 8 bases. V dropped 4 bases and J dropped 2; count of bases not matched to a gene: 1. The germline CDR1 and CDR2 sequences are LNHDA and SQIVND (reference sequence). CDR3 length equals 14 residues. CDR3 DNA sequence: TGTGCCAGTAGTACGACAGGGGGCAATCAGCCCCAGCATTTT. As protein: CASSTTGGNQPQHF.

The genes are TRBV29-1 and TRBJ1-1; D may be TRBD1 (5 bases). From germline, CDR1 is SQVTM and CDR2 ANQGSEA. This CDR3 spans 13 amino acids. As DNA, the CDR3 is TGCAGTTTTCAGGGATGGATGAACACTGAAGCTTTCTTT. Protein product: CSFQGWMNTEAFF.

This clonotype appeared many times. This rearrangement joins TRBV14 to TRBJ2-5; 9 nucleotides agree with TRBD2. Germline CDR1 is SGHDN and CDR2 is FVKESK. V shed 4 bases, J shed 5 bases, and the junction held 5 bases outside the gene matches. The CDR3 runs 14 residues. The CDR3 sequence is CASSPHSGSETQYF. CDR3 DNA sequence: TGTGCCAGCAGCCCCCATAGCGGGAGTGAGACCCAGTACTTC.

This clonotype was observed many times. The J gene is TRBJ1-2, the V gene TRBV20-1; D unresolved. Germline V gene lookup returns CDR1 DFQATT and CDR2 SNEGSKA (reference sequence). Trimming left V 4 bases short and J 4 bases short, with 13 bases between. This CDR3 contains 13 residues. CDR3 loop: CSAKWRVGYGYTF. The CDR3 DNA follows: TGCAGTGCTAAATGGAGAGTGGGCTATGGCTACACCTTC.

J is TRBJ2-7 and V is TRBV6-5, with TRBD2 matching over 7 bases. Trimming took 7 bases from V and 7 from J; bases not matched to a gene: 10. Looked up from germline, CDR1 is MNHEY and CDR2 is SVGAGI. The CDR3 runs 13 residues. CDR3 region: CASKAGLGGEQYF. CDR3 DNA: TGTGCCAGCAAAGCGGGGCTCGGAGGAGAGCAGTACTTC.

V and J are TRBV7-9 and TRBJ2-5; 9 positions agree with TRBD1. V trimming: 5 bases; J trimming: 5 bases; junction bases outside the gene matches: 6. The CDR3 contains 14 residues. CDR1 is SEHNR and CDR2 is FQNEAQ in the germline V gene (reference sequence). CDR3 DNA: TGTGCCAGCAGCCGGACAGGGGCTGTCGAGACCCAGTACTTC. Protein: CASSRTGAVETQYF.

V and J are TRBV6-5 and TRBJ1-1, with a possible D match to TRBD1 (6 bases). Germline values: CDR1 MNHEY, CDR2 SVGAGI. The CDR3 contains 15 residues. The V end was cut by 2 bases, the J end by 1 base, with 11 bases between. The CDR3 here is CASSYGQTWNTEAFF. The CDR3 DNA reads as TGTGCCAGCAGTTACGGACAGACCTGGAACACTGAAGCTTTCTTT.

This clonotype was detected only a few times. The chain combines TRBV6-5 with TRBJ1-5, with D hard to call. The ends were cut back, 3 bases at V and 7 bases at J, with 10 bases in the middle. The germline V gene encodes CDR1 MNHEY and CDR2 SVGAGI. The CDR3 runs 13 residues. The CDR3 reads CASSYSWRQPQHF. CDR3 DNA sequence: TGTGCCAGCAGTTATTCCTGGAGGCAGCCCCAGCATTTT.

In its sample, this clonotype was seen a few times. V usage is TRBV7-2 and J usage is TRBJ2-3; TRBD2 matches at 12 bases. Germline CDR1 reads SGHTA; CDR2 reads FQGNSA. V gave up 3 bases and J gave up 5 bases; unmatched junction bases: 3. CDR3 length: 15 residues. DNA for the CDR3: TGTGCCAGCAGCTTGACTAGCGGGAGAATAGATACGCAGTATTTT. It yields the protein CASSLTSGRIDTQYF.

This clonotype has at least ten counts. The J gene is TRBJ1-2, the V gene TRBV7-9; D remains unclear. This CDR3 region has 13 residues. From germline, CDR1 is SEHNR and CDR2 FQNEAQ (reference sequence). V was cut by 5 bases and J by 4 bases, with 11 bases left in between. CDR3 bases: TGTGCCAGCAGCCCCCGGGATCGCTATGGCTACACCTTC. Translation: CASSPRDRYGYTF.

V gene TRBV10-3 combines with J gene TRBJ1-6; D gene uncertain. The V end lost 10 bases, the J end lost 10 bases, and 23 bases lay between the germline ends. This CDR3 has 15 residues. CDR1 is ENHRY and CDR2 is SYGVKD in the germline V gene. This CDR3 reads CASRRESSSYSPLHF. CDR3 bases: TGTGCCAGCAGAAGGGAAAGCTCCTCGTACTCACCCCTCCACTTT.

This clonotype was counted ten times or more. The chain recombines TRBV7-9 with TRBJ2-7; D unresolved. The CDR3 contains 14 residues. V dropped 0 bases and J dropped 2 bases, with 8 bases sitting between them. The germline V gene has CDR1 SEHNR and CDR2 FQNEAQ (reference sequence). CDR3 sequence: CASSLAVTAYEQYF. The CDR3 DNA reads as TGTGCCAGCAGCTTAGCGGTGACGGCCTACGAGCAGTACTTC.

This clonotype has at least ten counts. This chain uses TRBV29-1 with TRBJ1-1; 7 positions agree with TRBD1. Germline CDR1 is SQVTM and CDR2 is ANQGSEA. The V and J ends lost 6 bases and 5 bases, in that order; junction bases with no gene match: 9. The CDR3 length is 13 residues. DNA for the CDR3: TGCAGCGTGGGGACAGCCCGGAGGACTGAAGCTTTCTTT. Amino acids: CSVGTARRTEAFF.

This clonotype was detected only a few times. A much bigger clone sits one base away, suggesting this may be a read error. The chain combines TRBV5-6 with TRBJ1-1; D remains unclear. Trimming pared 1 base from V and 5 bases from J, leaving 6 bases between. Germline CDR1 is SGHDT and CDR2 is YYEEEE. The CDR3 has 12 residues. The CDR3 nucleotides read TGTGCCAGCAGCTTGCAGGAGACTGAAGCTTTCTTT. Translation: CASSLQETEAFF.

The sample holds many counts of this clonotype. This rearrangement joins TRBV7-8 to TRBJ1-5, with D unclear. The length of the CDR3 is 16 residues. Germline CDR1 and CDR2: SGHVS and FQNEAQ. The ends were cut back, 1 base at V and 4 bases at J, with 14 bases in the middle. Here the CDR3 DNA reads TGTGCCAGCAGCTTAGGGACCCCAATCAGAAATCAGCCCCAGCATTTT. It specifies CASSLGTPIRNQPQHF.

Turning to this clonotype: The junction departs from the called germline gene at one end, perhaps through a read error. This rearrangement joins TRBV10-3 to TRBJ1-2, with D possibly matching TRBD1 (6 bases). The CDR3 is 15 residues long. Germline V gene sequence: CDR1 ENHRY, CDR2 SYGVKD. CDR3 in DNA: TGTGCCAGCAGTGTGGAACAGGGTTTGTACGGGGGCTACACCTTC. Its translation is CASSVEQGLYGGYTF.

The rearrangement joins TRBV10-3 to TRBJ1-6; D unresolved. Looked up from germline, CDR1 is ENHRY and CDR2 is SYGVKD. CDR3 size: 13 residues. Deletions cut 7 bases from V and 10 bases from J, with 14 bases between. The CDR3 loop reads CAIKAYGGSPLHF. The CDR3 DNA follows: TGTGCCATCAAAGCGTATGGTGGATCACCCCTCCACTTT.

Many counts were recorded for this clonotype. The gene calls are TRBV9 and TRBJ1-6; tentatively, D is TRBD1 (6 bases). The CDR3 length is 14 residues. Trimming left V 2 bases short and J 6 bases short, with 9 bases between. Germline CDR1 is SGDLS and CDR2 is YYNGEE. CDR3 coding DNA: TGTGCCAGCAGCGTTGAACAGGGTAATTCACCCCTCCACTTT. As protein: CASSVEQGNSPLHF. Full variable domain (remainder filled in from reference TRBV9 and TRBJ1-6): DSGVTQTPKHLITATGQRVTLRCSPRSGDLSVYWYQQSLDQGLQFLIQYYNGEERAKGNILERFSAQQFPDLHSELNLSSLELGDSALYFCASSVEQGNSPLHFGNGTRLTVT.

This clonotype was seen repeatedly, ten times or more. This chain uses TRBV2 with TRBJ1-6; no firm D call. V was clipped by 3 bases and J by 12 bases, with 6 bases between them. Germline V gene data show CDR1 as SNHLY and CDR2 as FYNNEI. CDR3 length: 11 residues. CDR3 DNA: TGTGCCAGCAGTGAGGGATTACCCCTCCACTTT. Residues: CASSEGLPLHF.